This entry lists 28 T cell receptor beta chains sequenced from one sample in a study of T-cell memory formation after mild COVID-19. TCRdb re-analysed the 5' RACE reads in MiXCR, keeping a single row per CDR3 protein. The sample has about 340,000 distinct CDR3 sequences, roughly 15% seen once. Sample: PBMCs or a T cell subset sorted from them (not recorded which). All receptors come from a young man who had mild COVID-19 (a few samples of this study predate the infection). Cell type and time point are not known.

This clonotype was found many times. The chain carries TRBV5-6 and TRBJ2-2; perhaps TRBD1 as D (6 bases). Germline V gives CDR1 SGHDT, CDR2 YYEEEE. With 3 bases removed from V and 6 bases from J, the gap between germline ends came to 15 bases. The CDR3 has 15 amino acids. The chain's CDR3 is CASSSEKQGAGELFF. The DNA of the CDR3 is TGTGCCAGCAGCTCAGAGAAACAGGGCGCCGGGGAGCTGTTTTTT.

A few counts support this clonotype. The gene calls are TRBV5-4 and TRBJ2-5; 9 positions agree with TRBD2. Germline-derived CDR1 and CDR2 are SGHNT and YYREEE (reference sequence). J gave up 2 bases and V 2 bases, and 4 bases lay outside the gene matches. The CDR3 length is 15 residues. CDR3 nucleotides: TGTGCCAGCAGCTTTCAGCGGGGGGTTCAAGAGACCCAGTACTTC. Its translation is CASSFQRGVQETQYF. Variable domain in full (rest from reference TRBV5-4 and TRBJ2-5): ETGVTQSPTHLIKTRGQQVTLRCSSQSGHNTVSWYQQALGQGPQFIFQYYREEENGRGNFPPRFSGLQFPNYSSELNVNALELDDSALYLCASSFQRGVQETQYFGPGTRLLVL.

Many counts were recorded for this clonotype. The rearrangement links TRBV6-2 or TRBV6-3 to TRBJ1-5, with a possible D match to TRBD1 (5 bases). Per germline, CDR1 MNHEY and CDR2 SVGEGT. The CDR3 is 14 amino acids. V lost 2 bases, J lost 6 bases, and 11 bases lay in between. This chain's CDR3 is CASSYGQGGQPQHF. As DNA, the CDR3 is TGTGCCAGCAGTTACGGCCAGGGCGGTCAGCCCCAGCATTTT.

This clonotype was counted at least ten times. The chain employs TRBV4-2 and TRBJ2-7; a possible D gene is TRBD2 (5 bases). Per germline, CDR1 LGHNA and CDR2 YNFKEQ. Trimming removed 0 bases at V and 2 bases at J, with 11 bases between. The CDR3 is 15 amino acids. CDR3 nucleotide sequence: TGTGCCAGCAGCCAAGATCGGGGTCTAACCTACGAGCAGTACTTC. It codes for CASSQDRGLTYEQYF.

This clonotype has more than one count but fewer than ten. V is TRBV13 and J is TRBJ2-1, with a weak D call TRBD2 (5 bases). There are 13 residues in the CDR3. V shed 6 bases and J shed 4 bases, with 10 bases lying between them. Germline loops: CDR1 PRHDT, CDR2 FYEKMQ (reference sequence). CDR3 DNA sequence: TGTGCCAGCAGAATGGACTTGTACAATGAGCAGTTCTTC. Its translation: CASRMDLYNEQFF.

The gene calls are TRBV4-2 and TRBJ2-2, with a possible D match to TRBD2 (6 bases). Germline CDR1 is LGHNA and CDR2 is YNFKEQ. The CDR3 contains 16 residues. The V and J ends lost 1 base and 2 bases respectively, with 11 bases between them. The CDR3 bases are TGTGCCAGCAGCCAAGTGGGCGGGGCCAACACCGGGGAGCTGTTTTTT. This gives the protein CASSQVGGANTGELFF.

This clonotype showed up just a few times. The chain couples TRBV11-2 to TRBJ1-2; no clear D gene. The germline V gene has CDR1 SGHAT and CDR2 FQNNGV. Deletions cut 6 bases from V and 0 bases from J, with 14 bases between. The CDR3 has 15 residues. CDR3 region: CASRVSSATNYGYTF. The CDR3 nucleotides are TGTGCCAGCAGGGTCAGCAGCGCCACTAACTATGGCTACACCTTC.

The chain carries TRBV20-1 and TRBJ2-7, with 9 bases fitting TRBD2. J was trimmed by 0 bases and V by 3 bases; bases with no gene match: 3. The CDR3 has 14 residues. Germline values: CDR1 DFQATT, CDR2 SNEGSKA (reference sequence). The CDR3: CSARKRGASYEQYV. The CDR3 bases are TGCAGTGCTAGGAAGCGGGGGGCCTCCTACGAGCAGTACGTC.

The V call is TRBV20-1, the J call TRBJ1-5, with D perhaps matching TRBD1 (5 bases). The V end lost 5 bases, the J end lost 4 bases, and 12 bases lay between the germline ends. Germline lookup yields CDR1 DFQATT and CDR2 SNEGSKA (reference sequence). The CDR3 has 13 residues. The CDR3 DNA is TGCAGTGCTCTGTCGACAGTTAATCAGCCCCAGCATTTT. Amino acid sequence: CSALSTVNQPQHF.

This clonotype occurred a few times. The junction departs from the called germline gene at one end, perhaps through a read error. The V gene is TRBV7-7, the J gene TRBJ1-5; 9 bases fit TRBD1. This CDR3 contains 15 residues. Germline loops: CDR1 SSHAT, CDR2 FNYEAQ (reference sequence). CDR3 loop: CASSLRDRVGRPQHF. DNA of the CDR3: TGTGCTAGCAGCTTACGGGACAGGGTGGGTAGGCCCCAGCATTTT.

This clonotype has a count of ten or more. J is TRBJ1-2 and V is TRBV20-1, with D hard to call. The germline CDR1 and CDR2 sequences are DFQATT and SNEGSKA (reference sequence). V lost 6 bases and J 8 bases, leaving 13 bases between the germline ends. This CDR3 comprises 11 residues. The CDR3 nucleotides read TGCAGTGCCGGTCACGGGGTCGGCTACACCTTC. Its translation is CSAGHGVGYTF.

This clonotype has at least ten counts. V gene TRBV4-3 combines with J gene TRBJ1-5; 7 nucleotides agree with TRBD1. Germline V gene sequence: CDR1 LGHNA, CDR2 YSLEER. This CDR3 has 13 residues. The V segment lost 4 bases and the J segment 6 bases; nucleotides outside the gene matches: 3. The CDR3 protein is CASSPTGIQPQHF. The CDR3 nucleotides are TGCGCCAGCAGCCCGACAGGGATTCAGCCCCAGCATTTT.

The chain couples TRBV6-2 or TRBV6-3 to TRBJ2-1, with TRBD1 identical over 12 bases. The CDR3 covers 16 residues. Per germline, CDR1 MNHEY and CDR2 SVGEGT. V dropped 4 bases and J dropped 7; count of bases not matched to a gene: 8. As DNA, the CDR3 is TGTGCCAGCAGTTCGCCGGGACAGGGGGCAAGAAATGAGCAGTTCTTC. It translates to CASSSPGQGARNEQFF.

The table lists this clonotype with many counts. The chain joins TRBV11-2 to TRBJ1-2; 7 bases line up with TRBD1. The CDR3 has 14 amino acids. The germline V gene encodes CDR1 SGHAT and CDR2 FQNNGV. V lost 6 bases and J lost 2; bases outside the gene matches: 6. This chain's CDR3 is CASRRTGVNYGYTF. CDR3 nucleotides: TGTGCCAGCAGAAGAACAGGGGTGAACTATGGCTACACCTTC.

The chain joins TRBV9 to TRBJ2-7; TRBD1 aligns across 8 bases. The CDR3 has 14 amino acids. Trimming removed 0 bases from V and 7 bases from J; junction bases left unmatched: 6. Germline V lookup: CDR1 SGDLS, CDR2 YYNGEE. CDR3 amino acids: CASSVGGRGQEQYF. CDR3 sequence (DNA): TGTGCCAGCAGCGTAGGGGGCAGGGGGCAGGAGCAGTACTTC.

There are a few counts of this clonotype. The rearrangement joins TRBV20-1 to TRBJ2-3, with TRBD2 matching over 10 bases. Trimming took 5 bases from V and 2 from J; bases not matched to a gene: 7. The germline CDR1 and CDR2 sequences are DFQATT and SNEGSKA (reference sequence). This CDR3 has 15 residues. The chain's CDR3 is CSAFTSGDFTDTQYF. The CDR3 DNA reads TGCAGTGCTTTTACTAGCGGGGACTTCACAGATACGCAGTATTTT.

This clonotype was seen ten or more times. The rearrangement uses TRBV4-3 and TRBJ2-4; tentatively, D is TRBD1 (6 bases). Deletions cut 2 bases from V and 9 bases from J, with 17 bases between. The CDR3 covers 15 residues. Germline V lookup: CDR1 LGHNA, CDR2 YSLEER. CDR3 nucleotide sequence: TGCGCCAGCAGCCAAATACTCAGGGGTAAGGGCATTCAGTACTTC. Residues: CASSQILRGKGIQYF.

This clonotype was counted at least ten times. V usage is TRBV7-2 and J usage is TRBJ1-5; the D gene is possibly TRBD1 (5 bases). The V gene's germline CDR1 is SGHTA and CDR2 FQGNSA. The CDR3 has 14 amino acids. V lost 5 bases and J lost 9, with 17 bases in between. CDR3 sequence: CASSPRDGIWPQHF. CDR3 DNA sequence: TGTGCCAGCAGCCCCCGGGACGGAATATGGCCCCAGCATTTT. Complete variable domain (other parts from reference TRBV7-2 and TRBJ1-5): GAGVSQSPSNKVTEKGKDVELRCDPISGHTALYWYRQSLGQGLEFLIYFQGNSAPDKSGLPSDRFSAERTGGSVSTLTIQRTQQEDSAVYLCASSPRDGIWPQHFGDGTRLSIL.

This sequence joins TRBV29-1 and TRBJ2-7; D ambiguous. The V gene's germline CDR1 is SQVTM and CDR2 ANQGSEA. The CDR3 is 13 residues long. V lost 6 bases, J lost 0 bases, and 12 bases lay in between. The CDR3 spells CSVASSSSYEQYF. The CDR3, as DNA: TGCAGCGTCGCCTCCAGTTCCTCCTACGAGCAGTACTTC.

CDR3 nucleotides: TGTGCCAGCAGCAGGTTGGGGGACGGATTTACTGAAGCTTTCTTT. The encoded protein is CASSRLGDGFTEAFF. The chain carries TRBV5-6 and TRBJ1-1; D possibly corresponds to TRBD1 (5 bases). The germline gives CDR1 SGHDT, CDR2 YYEEEE. The CDR3 loop spans 15 amino acids. V dropped 4 bases and J dropped 5 bases, with 18 bases sitting between them.

This clonotype was observed a handful of times. V is TRBV2 and J is TRBJ2-5; D remains unclear. Trimming took off 10 bases at V and 1 base at J, with 7 bases between the two ends. There are 11 residues in the CDR3. CDR1 and CDR2 (germline): SNHLY, FYNNEI. The CDR3 DNA is TGTGCCACCCGCGCCCAAGAGACCCAGTACTTC. This sequence encodes CATRAQETQYF. The variable domain in full, completed from reference TRBV2 and TRBJ2-5, reads EPEVTQTPSHQVTQMGQEVILRCVPISNHLYFYWYRQILGQKVEFLVSFYNNEISEKSEIFDDQFSVERPDGSNFTLKIRSTKLEDSAMYFCATRAQETQYFGPGTRLLVL.

This clonotype was observed a few times. V and J are TRBV6-5 and TRBJ1-4, with D unclear. The CDR3 sequence is 11 residues long. V shed 8 bases and J shed 7 bases, with 8 bases lying between them. Germline CDR1 and CDR2: MNHEY and SVGAGI. CDR3 residues: CASRKGEKLFF. The CDR3 coding sequence is TGTGCCAGCCGAAAGGGTGAAAAACTGTTTTTT.

This clonotype was detected many times. This chain links TRBV4-1 with TRBJ2-1; maybe TRBD2 (6 bases). CDR3 length: 14 residues. Per the germline V gene, CDR1 is MGHRA and CDR2 is YSYEKL. Trimming shortened V by 5 bases and J by 3 bases, and 11 bases separated the two germline ends. The CDR3 loop reads CASSVGGVYNEQFF. As DNA, the CDR3 is TGCGCCAGCAGCGTCGGGGGAGTCTACAATGAGCAGTTCTTC.

Only a few counts were recorded for this clonotype. The J gene is TRBJ1-1, the V gene TRBV18; D not resolved. CDR1 is KGHSH and CDR2 is LQKENI in the germline V gene. This CDR3 is 15 amino acids long. Trimming cost V 3 bases and J 0 bases, with 11 bases left between them. In DNA, the CDR3 is TGTGCCAGCTCACCCTATACAGACTTGAACACTGAAGCTTTCTTT. Protein sequence: CASSPYTDLNTEAFF.

The J gene is TRBJ1-1, the V gene TRBV18; D call uncertain. The V gene lost 2 bases and the J gene lost 2 bases, with 15 bases spanning the gap. The germline V gene encodes CDR1 KGHSH and CDR2 LQKENI. CDR3 size: 16 residues. CDR3 residues: CASSPRGRAANTEAFF. DNA of the CDR3: TGTGCCAGCTCACCAAGAGGCCGAGCAGCCAACACTGAAGCTTTCTTT.

This clonotype was counted at least ten times. The rearrangement uses TRBV29-1 and TRBJ2-1; possible D gene TRBD1, 5 bases. In germline, CDR1 is SQVTM, CDR2 ANQGSEA. This CDR3 has 14 residues. V was cut by 6 bases and J by 9 bases, with 21 bases left in between. CDR3 nucleotide sequence: TGCAGCGTCGGACACCCGGCCCGGTGGGTTGAGCAGTTCTTC. Translated: CSVGHPARWVEQFF.

This sequence joins TRBV12-3 or TRBV12-4 and TRBJ1-6; 7 positions agree with TRBD1. The CDR3 length is 13 residues. J gave up 11 bases and V 5 bases, and 6 bases lay outside the gene matches. The CDR3 nucleotides read TGTGCCAGCAGTGTTCAGGGGGAGACACCCCTCCACTTT. It translates to CASSVQGETPLHF.

The CDR3 reads CASSLMGLGGTGELFF. The CDR3 DNA is TGTGCCAGCAGTTTAATGGGACTAGGAGGCACCGGGGAGCTGTTTTTT. The gene calls are TRBV27 and TRBJ2-2, with 8 bases identical to TRBD2. This CDR3 is 16 amino acids long. Trimming removed 2 bases from V and 4 bases from J; junction bases left unmatched: 6. Germline V lookup: CDR1 MNHEY, CDR2 SMNVEV (reference sequence).